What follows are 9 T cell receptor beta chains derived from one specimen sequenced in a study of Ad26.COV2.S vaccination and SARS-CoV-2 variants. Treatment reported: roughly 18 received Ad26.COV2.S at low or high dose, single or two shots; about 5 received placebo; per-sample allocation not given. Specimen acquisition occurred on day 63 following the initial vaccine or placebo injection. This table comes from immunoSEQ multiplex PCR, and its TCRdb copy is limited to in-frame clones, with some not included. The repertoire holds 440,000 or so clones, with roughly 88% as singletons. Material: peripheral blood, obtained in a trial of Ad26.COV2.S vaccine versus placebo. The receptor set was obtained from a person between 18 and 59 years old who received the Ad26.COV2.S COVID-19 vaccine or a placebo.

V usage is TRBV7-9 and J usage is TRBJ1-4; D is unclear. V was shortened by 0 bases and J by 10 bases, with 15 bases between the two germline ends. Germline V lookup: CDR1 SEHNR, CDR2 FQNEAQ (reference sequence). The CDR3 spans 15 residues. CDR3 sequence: CASSLARPRPGKLFF. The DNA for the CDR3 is TGTGCCAGCAGCTTAGCGCGCCCAAGGCCTGGAAAACTGTTTTTT.

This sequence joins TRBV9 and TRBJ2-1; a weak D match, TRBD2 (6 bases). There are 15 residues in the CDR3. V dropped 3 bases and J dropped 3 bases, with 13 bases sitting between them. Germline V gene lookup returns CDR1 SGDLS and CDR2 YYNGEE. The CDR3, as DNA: TGTGCCAGCAGCGCTAGCGCTACTAACTACAATGAGCAGTTCTTC. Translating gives CASSASATNYNEQFF.

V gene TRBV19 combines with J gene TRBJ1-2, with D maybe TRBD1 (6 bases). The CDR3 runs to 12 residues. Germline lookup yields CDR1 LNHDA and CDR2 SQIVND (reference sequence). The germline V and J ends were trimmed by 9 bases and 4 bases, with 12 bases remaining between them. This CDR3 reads CARSIQGYGYTF. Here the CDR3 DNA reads TGTGCCAGGTCGATACAGGGCTATGGCTACACCTTC.

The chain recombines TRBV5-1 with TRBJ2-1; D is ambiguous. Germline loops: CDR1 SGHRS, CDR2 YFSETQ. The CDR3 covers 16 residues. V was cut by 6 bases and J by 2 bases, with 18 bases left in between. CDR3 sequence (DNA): TGCGCCAGCATGGGATTGGCGTCGAACCCCTACAATGAGCAGTTCTTC. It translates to CASMGLASNPYNEQFF.

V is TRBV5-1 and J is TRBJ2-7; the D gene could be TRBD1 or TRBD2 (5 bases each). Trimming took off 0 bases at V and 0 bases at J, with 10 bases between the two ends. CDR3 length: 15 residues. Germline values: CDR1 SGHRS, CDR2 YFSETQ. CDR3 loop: CASSLAPGSSYEQYF. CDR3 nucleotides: TGCGCCAGCAGCTTGGCCCCAGGGAGCTCCTACGAGCAGTACTTC.

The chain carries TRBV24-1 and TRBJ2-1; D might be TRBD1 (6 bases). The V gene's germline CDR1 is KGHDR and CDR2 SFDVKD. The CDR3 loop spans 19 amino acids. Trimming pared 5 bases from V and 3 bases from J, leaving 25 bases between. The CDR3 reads CATSGRAGETPNNYNEQFF. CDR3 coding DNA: TGTGCCACCAGTGGAAGGGCAGGGGAGACTCCCAATAACTACAATGAGCAGTTCTTC.

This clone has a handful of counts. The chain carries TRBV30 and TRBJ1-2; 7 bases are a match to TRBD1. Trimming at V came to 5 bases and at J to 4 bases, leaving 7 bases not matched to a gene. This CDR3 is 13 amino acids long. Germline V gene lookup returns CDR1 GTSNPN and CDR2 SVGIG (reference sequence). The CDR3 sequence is CAWGRDRPYGYTF. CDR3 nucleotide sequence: TGTGCCTGGGGCCGGGACAGACCCTATGGCTACACCTTC.

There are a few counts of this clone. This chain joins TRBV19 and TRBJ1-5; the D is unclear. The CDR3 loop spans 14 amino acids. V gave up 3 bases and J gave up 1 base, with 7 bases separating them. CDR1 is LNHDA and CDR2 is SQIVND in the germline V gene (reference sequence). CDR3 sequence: CASSIIQSNQPQHF. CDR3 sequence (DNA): TGTGCCAGTAGTATTATACAGAGCAATCAGCCCCAGCATTTT.

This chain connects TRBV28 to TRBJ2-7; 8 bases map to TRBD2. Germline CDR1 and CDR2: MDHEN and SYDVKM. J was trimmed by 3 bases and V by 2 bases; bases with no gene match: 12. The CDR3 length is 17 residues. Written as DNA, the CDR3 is TGTGCCAGCAGTTTACCCGACTGGGCGGGAGGCAACTACGAGCAGTACTTC. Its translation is CASSLPDWAGGNYEQYF.